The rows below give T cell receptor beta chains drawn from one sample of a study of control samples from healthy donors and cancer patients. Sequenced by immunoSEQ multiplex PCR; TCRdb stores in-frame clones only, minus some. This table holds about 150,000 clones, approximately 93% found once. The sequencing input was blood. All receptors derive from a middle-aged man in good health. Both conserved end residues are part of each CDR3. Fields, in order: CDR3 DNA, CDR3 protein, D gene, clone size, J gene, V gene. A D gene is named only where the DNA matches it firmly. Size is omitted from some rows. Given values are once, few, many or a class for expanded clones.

CDR3nt: TGTGCCAGCACCCGGACAGGGACGAATTCACCCCTCCACTTT; CDR3aa: CASTRTGTNSPLHF; d_gene: TRBD1; abundance: -; j_gene: TRBJ1-6; v_gene: TRBV27
CDR3nt: TGTGCCAGCAGCCCAGGACCTAAAGGAGGAGCTTTCTTT; CDR3aa: CASSPGPKGGAFF; d_gene: -; abundance: -; j_gene: TRBJ1-1; v_gene: TRBV9
CDR3nt: TGCAGCGTTGTGACAGATTCAGATACGCAGTATTTT; CDR3aa: CSVVTDSDTQYF; d_gene: -; abundance: -; j_gene: TRBJ2-3; v_gene: TRBV29-1
CDR3nt: TGTGCCAGCAGCACGACAGGTGGGGGGAACTATGGCTACACCTTC; CDR3aa: CASSTTGGGNYGYTF; d_gene: -; abundance: -; j_gene: TRBJ1-2; v_gene: TRBV11-2
CDR3nt: TGTGCCAGCAGTTTTCGGGGTAGGACAGGAGCGAACACTGAAGCTTTCTTT; CDR3aa: CASSFRGRTGANTEAFF; d_gene: TRBD1; abundance: -; j_gene: TRBJ1-1; v_gene: TRBV28
CDR3nt: TGTGCCAGCAGTGAAGGTACAGGCACCGGGGTCTATGGCTACACCTTC; CDR3aa: CASSEGTGTGVYGYTF; d_gene: -; abundance: -; j_gene: TRBJ1-2; v_gene: TRBV6-1
CDR3nt: TGTGCCAGCAGTTTAGGGGCGAGCTACACCTTC; CDR3aa: CASSLGASYTF; d_gene: -; abundance: once; j_gene: TRBJ1-2; v_gene: TRBV12-3/TRBV12-4
CDR3nt: TGTGCCAGCAGTGACGGGGGTTCGGGGGGGTCACCCCTCCACTTT; CDR3aa: CASSDGGSGGSPLHF; d_gene: -; abundance: -; j_gene: TRBJ1-6; v_gene: TRBV6-1
CDR3nt: TGTGCCAGCAGTCGGACAGGAAGTAGCAATCAGCCCCAGCATTTT; CDR3aa: CASSRTGSSNQPQHF; d_gene: TRBD1; abundance: -; j_gene: TRBJ1-5; v_gene: TRBV7-9
CDR3nt: TGCGCCAGCAGCTCGGGAAGCGGGGGTTTGAGGAATGAGCAGTTCTTC; CDR3aa: CASSSGSGGLRNEQFF; d_gene: TRBD2; abundance: -; j_gene: TRBJ2-1; v_gene: TRBV5-1
CDR3nt: TGTGCCAGCAGTGAAGCGGGCCCCTACGAGCAGTACTTC; CDR3aa: CASSEAGPYEQYF; d_gene: -; abundance: once; j_gene: TRBJ2-7; v_gene: TRBV2
CDR3nt: TGTGCCAGCAGCTTAGGGGCCGACAGGTACTACACCTTC; CDR3aa: CASSLGADRYYTF; d_gene: -; abundance: -; j_gene: TRBJ1-2; v_gene: TRBV7-8
CDR3nt: TGTGCCAGCAGCTTCGCGGGGAGCAATCAGCCCCAGCATTTT; CDR3aa: CASSFAGSNQPQHF; d_gene: -; abundance: -; j_gene: TRBJ1-5; v_gene: TRBV5-6
CDR3nt: TGCGCCAGCAGCGGGGACAGACTCTCCTACGAGCAGTACTTC; CDR3aa: CASSGDRLSYEQYF; d_gene: TRBD1; abundance: once; j_gene: TRBJ2-7; v_gene: TRBV4-1
CDR3nt: TGCAGCGTTGTGTCCCTGAACACTGAAGCTTTCTTT; CDR3aa: CSVVSLNTEAFF; d_gene: -; abundance: -; j_gene: TRBJ1-1; v_gene: TRBV29-1
CDR3nt: TGTGCCAGCAGCTTAATGGGTGTACGGAGTCCCTACAATGAGCAGTTCTTC; CDR3aa: CASSLMGVRSPYNEQFF; d_gene: -; abundance: -; j_gene: TRBJ2-1; v_gene: TRBV7-2
CDR3nt: TGTGCCAGCAGTTTCGGGGGAAGCACTGAAGCTTTCTTT; CDR3aa: CASSFGGSTEAFF; d_gene: -; abundance: -; j_gene: TRBJ1-1; v_gene: TRBV6-2/TRBV6-3
CDR3nt: TGTGCCAGCAGTGAAAGGACGCTGTCTGGAAACACCATATATTTT; CDR3aa: CASSERTLSGNTIYF; d_gene: -; abundance: -; j_gene: TRBJ1-3; v_gene: TRBV2
CDR3nt: TGTGCCAGCAGTTTTGCCCCTTACGAGCAGTACTTC; CDR3aa: CASSFAPYEQYF; d_gene: -; abundance: -; j_gene: TRBJ2-7; v_gene: TRBV12-3/TRBV12-4
CDR3nt: TGTGCCAGCAGCTTAGTGCAGGGGGCGAAGCAGTTCTTC; CDR3aa: CASSLVQGAKQFF; d_gene: TRBD1; abundance: -; j_gene: TRBJ2-1; v_gene: TRBV11-2
CDR3nt: TGTGCCAGCAGCTTAGCGGGGGCCCTTAACTATGGCTACACCTTC; CDR3aa: CASSLAGALNYGYTF; d_gene: -; abundance: -; j_gene: TRBJ1-2; v_gene: TRBV7-8
CDR3nt: TGTGCCAGCAGCCGGACAGGGAACTATGGCTACACCTTC; CDR3aa: CASSRTGNYGYTF; d_gene: TRBD1; abundance: -; j_gene: TRBJ1-2; v_gene: TRBV9
CDR3nt: TGTGCCAGTAGTATTGACAGGGGGCCTACAGAGACCCAGTACTTC; CDR3aa: CASSIDRGPTETQYF; d_gene: TRBD1; abundance: -; j_gene: TRBJ2-5; v_gene: TRBV19
CDR3nt: TGTGCCAGTAACCCGGGACAGGGGTTCGGCTACACCTTC; CDR3aa: CASNPGQGFGYTF; d_gene: TRBD1; abundance: few; j_gene: TRBJ1-2; v_gene: TRBV12-3/TRBV12-4
CDR3nt: TGCAGCGTTGAAGAGGGGACAGGGGACGGCTATGGCTACACCTTC; CDR3aa: CSVEEGTGDGYGYTF; d_gene: TRBD1; abundance: -; j_gene: TRBJ1-2; v_gene: TRBV29-1
CDR3nt: TGTGCCAGCACTAAAAGGGTCATTGGGAACACCGGGGAGCTGTTTTTT; CDR3aa: CASTKRVIGNTGELFF; d_gene: -; abundance: -; j_gene: TRBJ2-2; v_gene: TRBV11-2
CDR3nt: TGTGCCAGCAGCCAACCTACAGGGGCAACCATCTTCACAGATACGCAGTATTTT; CDR3aa: CASSQPTGATIFTDTQYF; d_gene: TRBD1; abundance: -; j_gene: TRBJ2-3; v_gene: TRBV5-5
CDR3nt: TGTGCCACCTGGGACAGGGGGAATCAGCCCCAGCATTTT; CDR3aa: CATWDRGNQPQHF; d_gene: TRBD1; abundance: few; j_gene: TRBJ1-5; v_gene: TRBV10-3
CDR3nt: TGTGCCAGCAGTCCACGGTTGGGGGGCAGGTTGTCGATATATAGCAATCAGCCCCAGCATTTT; CDR3aa: CASSPRLGGRLSIYSNQPQHF; d_gene: -; abundance: -; j_gene: TRBJ1-5; v_gene: TRBV28
CDR3nt: TGCGCCAGCAGCTTGGGGGGCGGGGGGGGGATGAGGGTTGACTACGAGCAGTACTTC; CDR3aa: CASSLGGGGGMRVDYEQYF; d_gene: TRBD2; abundance: once; j_gene: TRBJ2-7; v_gene: TRBV5-1
CDR3nt: TGTGCCAGCTCACCAGTACGAAGGGAAGCTTTCTTT; CDR3aa: CASSPVRREAFF; d_gene: -; abundance: -; j_gene: TRBJ1-1; v_gene: TRBV18
CDR3nt: TGTGCCAGTAGTCCCGATCCCGGAGCCCAGTACTTC; CDR3aa: CASSPDPGAQYF; d_gene: -; abundance: -; j_gene: TRBJ2-5; v_gene: TRBV19
CDR3nt: TGTGCCAGCAGTGAAGCGCTTCGGGGTTGGGGTGGCTACACCTTC; CDR3aa: CASSEALRGWGGYTF; d_gene: -; abundance: once; j_gene: TRBJ1-2; v_gene: TRBV6-1
CDR3nt: TGTGCCAGCAGTCCCGGACCAATCAATGAGCAGTTCTTC; CDR3aa: CASSPGPINEQFF; d_gene: -; abundance: -; j_gene: TRBJ2-1; v_gene: TRBV28
CDR3nt: TGTGCCAGTACGGGAGGGTGGACCGGGGAGCTGTTTTTT; CDR3aa: CASTGGWTGELFF; d_gene: TRBD2; abundance: -; j_gene: TRBJ2-2; v_gene: TRBV19
CDR3nt: TGTGCCAGCAGTTCTCCGATAGACTCGAACACTGAAGCTTTCTTT; CDR3aa: CASSSPIDSNTEAFF; d_gene: -; abundance: -; j_gene: TRBJ1-1; v_gene: TRBV6-5
CDR3nt: TGTGCCAGCAGCTCCACTCTCGGACAGTCCTACAATGAGCAGTTCTTC; CDR3aa: CASSSTLGQSYNEQFF; d_gene: -; abundance: once; j_gene: TRBJ2-1; v_gene: TRBV7-9
CDR3nt: TGTGCCAGCAGTCGGGACAGAAGGGCAGATACGCAGTATTTT; CDR3aa: CASSRDRRADTQYF; d_gene: TRBD1; abundance: -; j_gene: TRBJ2-3; v_gene: TRBV2
CDR3nt: TGTGCCAGCAGCTTAGTGCTGGGGAACACCATATATTTT; CDR3aa: CASSLVLGNTIYF; d_gene: -; abundance: -; j_gene: TRBJ1-3; v_gene: TRBV7-9
CDR3nt: TGTGCCAGCAGGGGACAGGGGTACGAAAACATTCAGTACTTC; CDR3aa: CASRGQGYENIQYF; d_gene: TRBD1; abundance: -; j_gene: TRBJ2-4; v_gene: TRBV2
CDR3nt: TGTGCCACCAGCAGAGCGGGACAGGACTATGGCTACACCTTC; CDR3aa: CATSRAGQDYGYTF; d_gene: TRBD1; abundance: -; j_gene: TRBJ1-2; v_gene: TRBV15
CDR3nt: TGTGCCAGCAGCTCCGGGTCTTGGGGTGAGCAGTTCTTC; CDR3aa: CASSSGSWGEQFF; d_gene: -; abundance: -; j_gene: TRBJ2-1; v_gene: TRBV13
CDR3nt: TGTGCCAGCACCCAGACAGGGGCCGCCGGTCAGCCCCAGCATTTT; CDR3aa: CASTQTGAAGQPQHF; d_gene: TRBD1; abundance: -; j_gene: TRBJ1-5; v_gene: TRBV2
CDR3nt: TGTGCCAGCAGCAAAAGTAGGGGCAGGCGGGGTCCTTCGGACGAGCAGTACTTC; CDR3aa: CASSKSRGRRGPSDEQYF; d_gene: -; abundance: -; j_gene: TRBJ2-7; v_gene: TRBV21-1
CDR3nt: TGTGCCAGCAGCCAAGTCCAGGGGAACCCTAACTATGGCTACACCTTC; CDR3aa: CASSQVQGNPNYGYTF; d_gene: -; abundance: -; j_gene: TRBJ1-2; v_gene: TRBV3-1/TRBV3-2
CDR3nt: TGTGCCAGCAGCCCGCTAGCGGGGAGATACTACAATGAGCAGTTCTTC; CDR3aa: CASSPLAGRYYNEQFF; d_gene: TRBD2; abundance: -; j_gene: TRBJ2-1; v_gene: TRBV3-1/TRBV3-2
CDR3nt: TGCAGCGTCTCCGGACAGGGGGATTCACCCCTCCACTTT; CDR3aa: CSVSGQGDSPLHF; d_gene: TRBD1; abundance: -; j_gene: TRBJ1-6; v_gene: TRBV29-1
CDR3nt: TGCAGCGTTGAAGATCTCGGGCAGGATCACTATGGCTACACCTTC; CDR3aa: CSVEDLGQDHYGYTF; d_gene: -; abundance: -; j_gene: TRBJ1-2; v_gene: TRBV29-1
CDR3nt: TGTGCCAGCAGCCCTGGAGAACCCACTGAAAAACTGTTTTTT; CDR3aa: CASSPGEPTEKLFF; d_gene: -; abundance: -; j_gene: TRBJ1-4; v_gene: TRBV7-8
CDR3nt: TGTGCCAGCAGGACTTTAACAGGGGGCAATCAGCCCCAGCATTTT; CDR3aa: CASRTLTGGNQPQHF; d_gene: TRBD1; abundance: -; j_gene: TRBJ1-5; v_gene: TRBV6-5
CDR3nt: TGTGCCATCAGTGCTTCGGACAGGGGAAAGGCAGATACGCAGTATTTT; CDR3aa: CAISASDRGKADTQYF; d_gene: TRBD1; abundance: -; j_gene: TRBJ2-3; v_gene: TRBV10-3
CDR3nt: TGTGCCAGCAGTGATCAGGGAAACTATGGCTACACCTTC; CDR3aa: CASSDQGNYGYTF; d_gene: -; abundance: -; j_gene: TRBJ1-2; v_gene: TRBV2
CDR3nt: TGCGCCAGCAGCCCTGACAGCACCCTCTACTATGGCTACACCTTC; CDR3aa: CASSPDSTLYYGYTF; d_gene: -; abundance: -; j_gene: TRBJ1-2; v_gene: TRBV5-1